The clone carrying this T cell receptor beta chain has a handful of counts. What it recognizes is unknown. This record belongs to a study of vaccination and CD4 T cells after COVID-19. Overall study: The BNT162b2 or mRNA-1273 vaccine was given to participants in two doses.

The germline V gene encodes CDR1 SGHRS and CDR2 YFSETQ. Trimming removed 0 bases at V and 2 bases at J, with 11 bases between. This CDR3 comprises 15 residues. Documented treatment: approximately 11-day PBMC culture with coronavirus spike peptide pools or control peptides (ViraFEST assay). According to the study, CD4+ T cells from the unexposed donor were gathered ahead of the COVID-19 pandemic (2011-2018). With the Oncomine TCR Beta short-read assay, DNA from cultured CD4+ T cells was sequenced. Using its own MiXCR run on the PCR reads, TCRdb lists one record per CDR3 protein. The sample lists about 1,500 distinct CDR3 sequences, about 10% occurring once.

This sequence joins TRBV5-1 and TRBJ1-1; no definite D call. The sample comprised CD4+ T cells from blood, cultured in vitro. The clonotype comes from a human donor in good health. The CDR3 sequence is CASSLVPLPNTEAFF. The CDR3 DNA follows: TGCGCCAGCAGCTTGGTTCCCCTACCCAACACTGAAGCTTTCTTT.